These T cell receptor beta chains were read from a single sample in a study of T cell responses to AZD1222 COVID-19 vaccine. Sequencing was performed with immunoSEQ multiplex PCR; in TCRdb, only in-frame clones are kept and a portion is missing. The table shows fewer than 120,000 clones, with around 90% occurring only once. Sequenced material: peripheral blood, taken on day 0 of AZD1222 vaccination. The source is an adult in good health. Each CDR3 is given without its conserved first and last residue. Size is stated for part of the rows, as once, few or many counts, or as a class when the clone is expanded.

size | J | V | CDR3
. | TRBJ1-4 | TRBV15 | ATSDGDLRSGEKLF
once | TRBJ1-4 | TRBV15 | ATSRDLGTVNEKLF
. | TRBJ1-1 | TRBV11-2 | ASSLQGLGTEAF
. | TRBJ2-5 | TRBV30 | AWSSIKGTQY
. | TRBJ1-2 | TRBV7-9 | ASSFGPRGGYT
. | TRBJ2-4 | TRBV7-2 | ASSLRDLKNIQY
. | TRBJ2-1 | TRBV6-1 | ASSEATGQANEQF
few | TRBJ2-1 | TRBV29-1 | SVGDYYNEQF
. | TRBJ1-1 | TRBV3-1/TRBV3-2 | ASSQGGVEAF
. | TRBJ2-7 | TRBV4-2 | ASSQEGFPRYEQY
. | TRBJ2-7 | TRBV5-4 | ASSPDRGRNEQY
few | TRBJ1-2 | TRBV7-8 | ASSLIQKVNYGYT
. | TRBJ1-2 | TRBV28 | ASRAPGEIFYGYT
. | TRBJ1-1 | TRBV5-5 | ASASRGPQNGEAF
. | TRBJ1-4 | TRBV2 | ASSEGGGANNEKLF
. | TRBJ1-5 | TRBV19 | ASSISGNQPQH
few | TRBJ1-2 | TRBV2 | ASSPERSYT
once | TRBJ1-6 | TRBV28 | ASSFDRPNSPLH
. | TRBJ1-1 | TRBV2 | ASSVGVVAEAF
. | TRBJ2-7 | TRBV11-2 | ASSLQPSGVYEQY
. | TRBJ1-2 | TRBV27 | ASSFGPENGYT
once | TRBJ1-4 | TRBV6-5 | ASSYLGDEKLF
. | TRBJ1-6 | TRBV7-9 | ASSRGGWDNSPLH
. | TRBJ2-3 | TRBV11-2 | ASSAWTSTDTQY
. | TRBJ1-5 | TRBV6-5 | ASSQYFDTSQPQH
. | TRBJ1-4 | TRBV28 | ASRGSPYEKLF
. | TRBJ1-5 | TRBV24-1 | ATSEAGNQPQH
. | TRBJ1-3 | TRBV3-1/TRBV3-2 | ASSQYANTIY
. | TRBJ1-2 | TRBV2 | ASSLPGTLYGYT
. | TRBJ1-4 | TRBV6-5 | ASRKTGQGAGKLF
. | TRBJ1-1 | TRBV28 | ASSFRGGFTEAF
. | TRBJ2-7 | TRBV19 | ASSIKQGTAYEQY
. | TRBJ2-2 | TRBV11-2 | ASSLSGTGELF
few | TRBJ1-5 | TRBV7-2 | ASSLYGTGANQPQH
. | TRBJ2-1 | TRBV3-1/TRBV3-2 | ASSQGRHEQF